The 26 T cell receptor beta chains below were found in one sample sequenced in a study of T cell repertoires in cytomegalovirus infection. These TCRs are of unknown antigen specificity. TCRdb re-derived calls from the reads in MiXCR, one entry per CDR3 protein. Seen here are roughly 78,000 distinct CDR3 sequences, 35% to 50% observed once, and the top ten hold more than 85%. Sample: CD8+ T cells from cultured PBMCs, taken from culture after CMV antigen stimulation. These receptors all come from a human donor in good health (CMV status not recorded). Some clones in this sample may be carry-over from other donors' samples.

This clonotype was counted between two and nine times. This chain links TRBV7-2 with TRBJ2-1, with 10 bases matching TRBD2. Trimming at V came to 6 bases and at J to 10 bases, leaving 9 bases not matched to a gene. This CDR3 comprises 14 residues. CDR1 SGHTA and CDR2 FQGNSA come from the germline V gene. CDR3 protein: CASSASGGQGEQFF. The CDR3 DNA reads TGTGCCAGCAGTGCTAGCGGGGGTCAAGGAGAGCAGTTCTTC.

This clonotype was seen at least ten times. V and J are TRBV28 and TRBJ2-1; 9 positions match TRBD2. There are 17 residues in the CDR3. Germline loops: CDR1 MDHEN, CDR2 SYDVKM. Unmatched junction bases numbered 19, after V lost 8 bases and J lost 8 bases. The CDR3 loop reads CASSPPGGTSRSDEQFF. Written as DNA, the CDR3 is TGTGCCAGCTCGCCTCCAGGGGGGACTAGCAGGTCCGATGAGCAGTTCTTC.

In its sample, this clonotype was seen a few times. V usage is TRBV7-2 and J usage is TRBJ1-1; D not certain. V was clipped by 4 bases and J by 2 bases, with 11 bases between them. The germline V gene encodes CDR1 SGHTA and CDR2 FQGNSA. This CDR3 spans 14 amino acids. This CDR3 reads CASSYRTVNTEAFF. The CDR3 DNA is TGTGCCAGCAGCTACCGGACTGTTAACACTGAAGCTTTCTTT.

To note about this clonotype: The junction shows a germline mismatch at one end, possibly a read error. The V call is TRBV2, the J call TRBJ2-1; D remains ambiguous. Germline values: CDR1 SNHLY, CDR2 FYNNEI. The CDR3 length is 12 residues. Here the CDR3 DNA reads TGTGCCAGCAGTGAAGCAAGTGACCTCTGTAGCTTC. It yields the protein CASSEASDLCSF.

V gene TRBV27 combines with J gene TRBJ2-5, with 14 bases matching TRBD2. The V segment lost 5 bases and the J segment 2 bases; nucleotides outside the gene matches: 7. The CDR3 extends over 17 amino acids. Germline V gives CDR1 MNHEY, CDR2 SMNVEV (reference sequence). This chain's CDR3 is CASSPGTSGGYQETQYF. Here the CDR3 DNA reads TGTGCCAGCAGTCCAGGGACTAGCGGGGGATATCAAGAGACCCAGTACTTC.

V gene TRBV11-2 combines with J gene TRBJ2-2, with a tentative D call TRBD2 (5 bases). The CDR3 has 12 amino acids. Between the trimmed V and J ends, which lost 0 bases and 10 bases, there was a span of 6 bases. Germline assignment: CDR1 SGHAT and CDR2 FQNNGV. CDR3 in amino acids: CASSLDLAELFF. The DNA of the CDR3 is TGTGCCAGCAGCTTAGATCTAGCGGAGCTGTTTTTT.

The chain links TRBV9 to TRBJ1-1; weak D call: TRBD1 (5 bases). Germline assignment: CDR1 SGDLS and CDR2 YYNGEE. Trimming left V 2 bases short and J 1 base short, with 18 bases between. The length of the CDR3 is 17 residues. The CDR3 DNA follows: TGTGCCAGCAGCGTGGCCCTCGGCGATGGGGGGAACACTGAAGCTTTCTTT. This codes for CASSVALGDGGNTEAFF.

The chain recombines TRBV29-1 with TRBJ2-5, with 10 bases identical to TRBD2. Germline CDR1 SQVTM, CDR2 ANQGSEA. V lost 3 bases to trimming and J lost 2 bases; unmatched junction nucleotides: 9. This CDR3 spans 16 amino acids. The DNA for the CDR3 is TGCAGCGTTGAGTACTTCATAGCGGGGGGACAAGAGACCCAGTACTTC. Amino acid sequence: CSVEYFIAGGQETQYF.

V usage is TRBV5-1 and J usage is TRBJ1-1; maybe TRBD1 (5 bases). Between the trimmed V and J ends, which lost 0 bases and 3 bases, there was a span of 9 bases. The CDR3 runs 14 residues. The V gene's germline CDR1 is SGHRS and CDR2 YFSETQ. The CDR3 bases are TGCGCCAGCAGCTTGGGGGGGGGATACACTGAAGCTTTCTTT. This encodes CASSLGGGYTEAFF. Full variable domain (missing parts from reference TRBV5-1 and TRBJ1-1): KAGVTQTPRYLIKTRGQQVTLSCSPISGHRSVSWYQQTPGQGLQFLFEYFSETQRNKGNFPGRFSGRQFSNSRSEMNVSTLELGDSALYLCASSLGGGYTEAFFGQGTRLTVV.

The J gene is TRBJ2-3, the V gene TRBV19, with a weak D call TRBD1 (6 bases). Trimming pared 5 bases from V and 2 bases from J, leaving 14 bases between. The CDR3 loop spans 15 amino acids. Germline CDR1 is LNHDA and CDR2 is SQIVND (reference sequence). CDR3 in amino acids: CASSLQGYATDTQYF. The DNA for the CDR3 is TGTGCCAGTAGTTTACAGGGTTACGCCACAGATACGCAGTATTTT.

The V call is TRBV2, the J call TRBJ2-1; TRBD1 might be the D (6 bases). V was pared by 4 bases and J by 8 bases, with 12 bases between. The CDR3 extends over 13 amino acids. CDR1 and CDR2 (germline): SNHLY, FYNNEI. CDR3 in amino acids: CASSGGPVDEQFF. DNA of the CDR3: TGTGCCAGCAGTGGGGGGCCGGTCGATGAGCAGTTCTTC.

V and J are TRBV4-1 and TRBJ1-5; perhaps TRBD1 as D (6 bases). The CDR3 spans 15 residues. Germline assignment: CDR1 MGHRA and CDR2 YSYEKL. V was clipped by 6 bases and J by 6 bases, with 18 bases between them. The CDR3 reads CASSQIYRDFQPQHF. The DNA of the CDR3 is TGCGCCAGCAGTCAGATTTACAGGGATTTTCAGCCCCAGCATTTT.

This rearrangement joins TRBV20-1 to TRBJ2-2; D is unresolved. The CDR3 is made up of 15 amino acids. The V gene lost 3 bases and the J gene lost 0 bases, with 11 bases spanning the gap. The V gene's germline CDR1 is DFQATT and CDR2 SNEGSKA (reference sequence). DNA of the CDR3: TGCAGTGCTAGCCCAGTACCACCGAACACCGGGGAGCTGTTTTTT. This sequence encodes CSASPVPPNTGELFF.

In its sample, this clonotype was seen a few times. The genes are TRBV11-2 and TRBJ2-1; unclear D gene. The CDR3 totals 13 residues. V lost 1 base and J 4 bases, leaving 5 bases between the germline ends. Germline loops: CDR1 SGHAT, CDR2 FQNNGV. The CDR3 loop is CASSLAAYNEQFF. CDR3 DNA: TGTGCCAGCAGCTTAGCGGCATACAATGAGCAGTTCTTC.

This clonotype was observed at least ten times. The CDR3 sequence is CASSDRSLTYSGANVLTF. Written as DNA, the CDR3 is TGTGCCAGCAGCGACAGGTCCCTAACCTACTCTGGGGCCAACGTCCTGACTTTC. The chain joins TRBV7-2 to TRBJ2-6, with a tentative D call TRBD1 (6 bases). This CDR3 has 18 amino acids. Trimming took off 5 bases at V and 0 bases at J, with 17 bases between the two ends. Looked up from germline, CDR1 is SGHTA and CDR2 is FQGNSA.

The rearrangement uses TRBV6-2 or TRBV6-3 and TRBJ2-7, with 8 bases fitting TRBD1. After removal of 3 bases from V and 1 base from J, the junction contained 8 bases not matched to a gene. Germline V gene data show CDR1 as MNHEY and CDR2 as SVGEGT. This CDR3 spans 16 amino acids. CDR3 amino acids: CASSYAPGTGSYEQYF. CDR3 nucleotide sequence: TGTGCCAGCAGTTATGCCCCGGGGACAGGATCCTACGAGCAGTACTTC.

This clonotype came up many times. The chain employs TRBV7-9 and TRBJ1-1; the D is unclear. V was pared by 1 base and J by 1 base, with 10 bases between. The CDR3 is 15 residues long. Per germline, CDR1 SEHNR and CDR2 FQNEAQ (reference sequence). The CDR3 nucleotides are TGTGCCAGCAGCTTAGTGTCGGGAAGGAACACTGAAGCTTTCTTT. The encoded protein is CASSLVSGRNTEAFF.

This clonotype occurred a few times. This chain joins TRBV7-2 and TRBJ1-3; the D gene is possibly TRBD1 (5 bases). V lost 5 bases and J lost 0, with 11 bases in between. The CDR3 extends over 15 amino acids. Germline V gene lookup returns CDR1 SGHTA and CDR2 FQGNSA. CDR3 coding DNA: TGTGCCAGCAGCCCGGGGGGGGTCTCTGGAAACACCATATATTTT. Its protein is CASSPGGVSGNTIYF.

This clonotype was counted between two and nine times. The chain uses TRBV5-6 and TRBJ1-3; D not certain. Trimming stripped 0 bases from V and 4 bases from J, with 8 bases between. The length of the CDR3 is 14 residues. Germline lookup yields CDR1 SGHDT and CDR2 YYEEEE. The CDR3 nucleotides are TGTGCCAGCAGCTTGGCCGGCGACGGAAACACCATATATTTT. Its translation: CASSLAGDGNTIYF.

The chain uses TRBV20-1 and TRBJ1-5; possible D gene TRBD1, 5 bases. Germline-derived CDR1 and CDR2 are DFQATT and SNEGSKA (reference sequence). The ends were cut back, 3 bases at V and 1 base at J, with 10 bases in the middle. The CDR3 contains 14 residues. This chain's CDR3 is CSARTRESNQPQHF. The DNA for the CDR3 is TGCAGTGCTAGGACCAGGGAGAGCAATCAGCCCCAGCATTTT.

The rearrangement uses TRBV6-5 and TRBJ1-1; D may be TRBD1 (5 bases). The CDR3 extends over 15 amino acids. Germline lookup yields CDR1 MNHEY and CDR2 SVGAGI. The V end was cut by 0 bases, the J end by 4 bases, with 12 bases between. CDR3 bases: TGTGCCAGCAGTTACTCGCCCCAGGGTTCCACTGAAGCTTTCTTT. Amino acid sequence: CASSYSPQGSTEAFF.

The chain has TRBV7-6 and TRBJ2-1; no reliable D call. The CDR3 has 13 residues. Trimming cost V 3 bases and J 6 bases, with 9 bases left between them. The germline CDR1 and CDR2 sequences are SGHVS and FNYEAQ. CDR3 region: CASSFVDTNEQFF. The CDR3 nucleotides are TGTGCCAGCAGCTTTGTCGACACCAATGAGCAGTTCTTC.

This clonotype was counted a few times. V gene TRBV7-6 combines with J gene TRBJ2-3; unclear D gene. Trimming took 4 bases from V and 2 from J, leaving 10 bases between them. CDR1 and CDR2 (germline): SGHVS, FNYEAQ. CDR3 length equals 14 residues. CDR3 region: CASSSYGPTDTQYF. The DNA of the CDR3 is TGTGCCAGCAGCTCCTATGGACCCACAGATACGCAGTATTTT.

The chain combines TRBV12-3 or TRBV12-4 with TRBJ2-2; 8 bases are shared with TRBD1. V gave up 5 bases and J gave up 4 bases; unmatched junction bases: 6. This CDR3 is 15 amino acids long. CDR3 nucleotides: TGTGCCAGCAGTCCATGGGACAGGTCCACCGGGGAGCTGTTTTTT. Translated: CASSPWDRSTGELFF.

The rearrangement uses TRBV7-6 and TRBJ2-7; D possibly uses TRBD1 or TRBD2 (5 bases each). V lost 5 bases and J lost 2, with 13 bases in between. This CDR3 region has 14 residues. Per germline, CDR1 SGHVS and CDR2 FNYEAQ. The CDR3 nucleotides read TGTGCCAGCAGCGCCGGGACGAGGACCTACGAGCAGTACTTC. Its translation is CASSAGTRTYEQYF.

This clonotype was seen at least ten times. The chain links TRBV12-3 or TRBV12-4 to TRBJ2-5, with TRBD1 matching 7 bases. Germline trimming cut 8 bases from V and 0 bases from J; bases unmatched to any gene: 9. CDR3 length equals 15 residues. The CDR3 coding sequence is TGTGCCAGCTCCCGGACAGGATGGGACCAAGAGACCCAGTACTTC. This encodes CASSRTGWDQETQYF.